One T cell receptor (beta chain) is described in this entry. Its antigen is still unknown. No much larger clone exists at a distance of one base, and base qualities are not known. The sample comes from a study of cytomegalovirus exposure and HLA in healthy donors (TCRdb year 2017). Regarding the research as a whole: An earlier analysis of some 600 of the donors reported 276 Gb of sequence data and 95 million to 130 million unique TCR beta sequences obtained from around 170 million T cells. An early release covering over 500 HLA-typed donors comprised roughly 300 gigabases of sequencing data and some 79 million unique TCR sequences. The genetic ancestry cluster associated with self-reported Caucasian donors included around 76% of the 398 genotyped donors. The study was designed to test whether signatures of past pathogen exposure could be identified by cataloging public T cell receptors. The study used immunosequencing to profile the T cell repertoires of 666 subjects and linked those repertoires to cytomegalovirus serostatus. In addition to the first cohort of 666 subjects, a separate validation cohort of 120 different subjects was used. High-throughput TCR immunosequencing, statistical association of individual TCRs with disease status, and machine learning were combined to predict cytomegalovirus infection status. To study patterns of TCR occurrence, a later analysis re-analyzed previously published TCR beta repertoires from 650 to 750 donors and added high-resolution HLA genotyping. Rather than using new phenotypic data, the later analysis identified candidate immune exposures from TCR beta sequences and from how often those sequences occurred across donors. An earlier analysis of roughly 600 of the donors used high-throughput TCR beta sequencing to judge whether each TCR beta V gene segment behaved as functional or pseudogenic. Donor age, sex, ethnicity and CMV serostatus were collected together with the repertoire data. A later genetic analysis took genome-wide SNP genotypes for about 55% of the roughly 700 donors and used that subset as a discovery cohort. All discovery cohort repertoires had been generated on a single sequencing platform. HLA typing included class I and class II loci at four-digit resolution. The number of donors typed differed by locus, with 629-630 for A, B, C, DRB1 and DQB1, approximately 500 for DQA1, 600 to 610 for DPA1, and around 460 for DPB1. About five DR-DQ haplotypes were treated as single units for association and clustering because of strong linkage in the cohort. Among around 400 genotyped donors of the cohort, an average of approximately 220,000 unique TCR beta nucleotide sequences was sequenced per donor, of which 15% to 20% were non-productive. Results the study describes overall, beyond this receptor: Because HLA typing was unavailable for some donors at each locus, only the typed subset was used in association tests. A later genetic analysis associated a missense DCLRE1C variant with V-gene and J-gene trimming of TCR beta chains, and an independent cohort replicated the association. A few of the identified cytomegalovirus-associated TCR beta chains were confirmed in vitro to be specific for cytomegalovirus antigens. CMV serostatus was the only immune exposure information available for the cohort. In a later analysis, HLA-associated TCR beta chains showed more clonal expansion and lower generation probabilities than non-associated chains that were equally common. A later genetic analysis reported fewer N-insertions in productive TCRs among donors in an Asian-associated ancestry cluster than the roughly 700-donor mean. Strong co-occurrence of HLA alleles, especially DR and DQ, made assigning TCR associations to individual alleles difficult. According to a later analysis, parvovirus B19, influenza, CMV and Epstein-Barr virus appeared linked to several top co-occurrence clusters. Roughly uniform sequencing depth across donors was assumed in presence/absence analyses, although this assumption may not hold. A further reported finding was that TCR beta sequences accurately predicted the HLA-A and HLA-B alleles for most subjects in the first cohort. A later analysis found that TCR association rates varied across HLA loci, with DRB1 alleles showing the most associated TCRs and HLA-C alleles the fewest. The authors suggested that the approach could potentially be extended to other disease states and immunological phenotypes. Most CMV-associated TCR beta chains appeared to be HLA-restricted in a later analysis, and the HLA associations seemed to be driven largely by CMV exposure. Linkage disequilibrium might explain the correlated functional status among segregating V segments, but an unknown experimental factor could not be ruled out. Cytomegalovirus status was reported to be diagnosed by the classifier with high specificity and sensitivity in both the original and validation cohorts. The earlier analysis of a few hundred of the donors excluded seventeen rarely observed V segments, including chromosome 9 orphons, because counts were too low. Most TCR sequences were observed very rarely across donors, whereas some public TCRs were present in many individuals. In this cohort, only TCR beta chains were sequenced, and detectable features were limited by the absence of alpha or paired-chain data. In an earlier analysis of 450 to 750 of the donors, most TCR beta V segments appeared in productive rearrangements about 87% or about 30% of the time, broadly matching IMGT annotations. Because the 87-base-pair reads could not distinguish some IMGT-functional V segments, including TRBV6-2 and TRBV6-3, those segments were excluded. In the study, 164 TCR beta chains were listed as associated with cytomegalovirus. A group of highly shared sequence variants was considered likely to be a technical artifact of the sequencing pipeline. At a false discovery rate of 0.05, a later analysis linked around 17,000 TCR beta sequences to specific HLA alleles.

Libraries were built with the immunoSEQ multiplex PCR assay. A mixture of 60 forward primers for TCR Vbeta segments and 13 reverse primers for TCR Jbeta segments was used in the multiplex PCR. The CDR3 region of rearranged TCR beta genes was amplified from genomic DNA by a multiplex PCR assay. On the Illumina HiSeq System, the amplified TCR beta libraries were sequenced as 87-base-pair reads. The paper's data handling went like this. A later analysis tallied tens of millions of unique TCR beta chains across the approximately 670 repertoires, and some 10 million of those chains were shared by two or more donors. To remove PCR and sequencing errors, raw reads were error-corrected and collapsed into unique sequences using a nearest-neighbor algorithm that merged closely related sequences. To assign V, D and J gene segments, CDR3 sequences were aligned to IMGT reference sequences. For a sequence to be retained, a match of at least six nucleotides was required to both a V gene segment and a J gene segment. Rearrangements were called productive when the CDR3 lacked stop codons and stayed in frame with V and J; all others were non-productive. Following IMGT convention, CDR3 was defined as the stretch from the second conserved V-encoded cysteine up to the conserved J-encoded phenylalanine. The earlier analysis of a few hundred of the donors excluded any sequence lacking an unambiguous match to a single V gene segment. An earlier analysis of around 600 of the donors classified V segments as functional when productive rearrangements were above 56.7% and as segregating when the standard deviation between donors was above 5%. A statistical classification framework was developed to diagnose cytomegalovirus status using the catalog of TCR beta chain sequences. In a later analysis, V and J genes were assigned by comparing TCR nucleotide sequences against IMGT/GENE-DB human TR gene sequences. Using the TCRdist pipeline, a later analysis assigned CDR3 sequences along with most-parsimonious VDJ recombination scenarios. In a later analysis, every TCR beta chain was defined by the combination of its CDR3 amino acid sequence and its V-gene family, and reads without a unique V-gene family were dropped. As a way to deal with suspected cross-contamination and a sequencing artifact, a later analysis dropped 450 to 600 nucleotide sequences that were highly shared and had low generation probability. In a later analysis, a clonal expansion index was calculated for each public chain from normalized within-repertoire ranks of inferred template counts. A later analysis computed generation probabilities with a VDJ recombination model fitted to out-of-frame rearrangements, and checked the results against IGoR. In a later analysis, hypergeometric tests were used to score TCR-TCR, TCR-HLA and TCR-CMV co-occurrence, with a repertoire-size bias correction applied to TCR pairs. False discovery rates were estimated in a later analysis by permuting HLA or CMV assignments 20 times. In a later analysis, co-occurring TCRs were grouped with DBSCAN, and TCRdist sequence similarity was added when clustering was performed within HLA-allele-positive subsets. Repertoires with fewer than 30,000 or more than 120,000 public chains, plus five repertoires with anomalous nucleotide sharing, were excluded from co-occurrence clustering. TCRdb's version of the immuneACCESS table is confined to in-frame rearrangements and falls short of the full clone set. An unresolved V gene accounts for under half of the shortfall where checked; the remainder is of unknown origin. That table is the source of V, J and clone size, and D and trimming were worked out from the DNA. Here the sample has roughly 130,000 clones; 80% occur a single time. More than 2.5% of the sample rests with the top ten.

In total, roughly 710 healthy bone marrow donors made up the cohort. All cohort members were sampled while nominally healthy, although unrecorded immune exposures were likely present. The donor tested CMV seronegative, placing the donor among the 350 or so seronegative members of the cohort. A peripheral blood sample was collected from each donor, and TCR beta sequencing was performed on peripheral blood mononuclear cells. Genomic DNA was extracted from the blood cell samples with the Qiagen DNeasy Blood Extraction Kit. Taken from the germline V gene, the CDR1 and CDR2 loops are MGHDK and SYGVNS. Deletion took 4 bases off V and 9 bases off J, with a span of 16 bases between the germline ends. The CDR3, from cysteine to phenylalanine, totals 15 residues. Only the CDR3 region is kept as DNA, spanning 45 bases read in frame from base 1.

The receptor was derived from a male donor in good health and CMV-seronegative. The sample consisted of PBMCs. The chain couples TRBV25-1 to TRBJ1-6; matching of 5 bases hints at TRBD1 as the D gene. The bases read TGTGCCAGCAGTGCCTCCCAGGGTGGTGGTTCACCCCTCCACTTT. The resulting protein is CASSASQGGGSPLHF.